This T cell receptor beta chain comes out of a study of response to subunit inactivated influenza vaccine. Study-level findings and limits: New T cells are recruited in small numbers by each seasonal influenza vaccination, according to the authors' suggestion.

As concerns this clonotype: Its antigen remains unknown.

MiXCR was run by TCRdb on the RT-PCR reads, yielding one entry per CDR3 protein. This sample has around 530,000 distinct CDR3 sequences; about 11% occur once, and the top ten carry 9.5% to 13%. The CDR3 sequence is 15 residues long. The ends were cut back, 6 bases at V and 2 bases at J, with 15 bases in the middle. Sample: PBMCs from blood, taken on the day of vaccination. The genes are TRBV12-3 or TRBV12-4 and TRBJ2-3; D is perhaps TRBD2 (5 bases). This receptor was identified in a man over 45 who received an inactivated influenza vaccine. The CDR3 coding sequence is TGTGCCAGCAGGCCCCCCTACCGGGACACAGATACGCAGTATTTT. This encodes CASRPPYRDTDTQYF.